This T cell receptor beta chain was captured by sequencing in a study of blood T cell repertoires in COVID-19. The V and J ends lost 4 bases and 6 bases, in that order; junction bases with no gene match: 4. Germline assignment: CDR1 MDHEN and CDR2 SYDVKM. This CDR3 spans 14 amino acids. Assay used: immunoSEQ multiplex PCR; TCRdb lists only in-frame clones, some missing. The data show 400,000 or so clones, 87% seen once. The V gene is TRBV28, the J gene TRBJ2-2; 8 bases agree with TRBD2. The sequenced material came from PBMCs or T cells enriched from blood (not recorded which). The source is a man aged 35 to 55 in a cohort exposed to, infected with or recovered from COVID-19 (not recorded which). The CDR3 DNA reads as TGTGCCAGCAGTTCAGCGGGAGAGGCCGGGGAGCTGTTTTTT. It yields the protein CASSSAGEAGELFF.